This TCR beta chain was retrieved from a study of T cell clones after liver transplantation. Study-wide context: Third-party-reactive TCRbeta sequences from pre-transplant mixed lymphocyte reactions served as antigen-independent comparators. Draws occurred before transplant, before withdrawal, and after complete or failed withdrawal.

Many counts were recorded for this clone. After removal of 5 bases from V and 4 bases from J, the junction contained 10 bases not matched to a gene. Germline CDR1 and CDR2: SQVTM and ANQGSEA. The CDR3 is 18 amino acids. Clones were read by immunoSEQ multiplex PCR, and TCRdb kept only the in-frame ones, dropping some. The sample lists tens of thousands of clones, 80% occurring once. This specimen was CD4+ T cells from blood, taken 12 months after liver transplant. The chain joins TRBV29-1 to TRBJ2-2; 16 nucleotides agree with TRBD2. The origin of this receptor is a human patient who received a liver transplant. Some T cells may arise from the graft donor. CDR3 DNA sequence: TGCAGCGTTCGGGGGACTAGCGGGAGGGCCGGTGGCACCGGGGAGCTGTTTTTT. As protein: CSVRGTSGRAGGTGELFF.